The 3 T cell receptor beta chains below were found in one sample sequenced in a study of PD-1 blockade in classical Hodgkin lymphoma. Generated by immunoSEQ multiplex PCR, the TCRdb table keeps only in-frame clones and is missing some. The table lists 6,000 to 6,500 clones, approximately 70% of them singletons, with under 15% in the top ten. The sample's time point: cycle 4 day 1 (C4D1), after more than five weeks of nivolumab. Each of the patients experienced relapse following autologous stem cell transplantation, and their brentuximab vedotin exposure differed. Magnetic negative selection was used to purify CD8+ T cells from thawed PBMCs. The source was CD8+ T cells from blood, collected before the fourth cycle of nivolumab. These receptors were taken from a human donor with classical Hodgkin lymphoma.

The rearrangement uses TRBV5-4 and TRBJ2-7; tentatively, D is TRBD1 (5 bases). The CDR3 contains 13 residues. Trimming stripped 4 bases from V and 0 bases from J, with 8 bases between. Germline V gene lookup returns CDR1 SGHNT and CDR2 YYREEE (reference sequence). CDR3 residues: CASSTRDSYEQYF. As DNA, the CDR3 is TGTGCCAGCAGCACCAGGGACTCCTACGAGCAGTACTTC.

As for this clone: At the DNA level, this CDR3 is encoded by other sequences in the same sample as well. The gene calls are TRBV27 and TRBJ2-2, with a weak D call TRBD2 (6 bases). Between the trimmed V and J ends, which lost 1 base and 6 bases, there was a span of 9 bases. The CDR3 spans 14 residues. Germline assignment: CDR1 MNHEY and CDR2 SMNVEV (reference sequence). The CDR3 DNA reads TGTGCCAGCAGTTTATACTGGGGGGCCGGGGAGCTGTTTTTT. Translated: CASSLYWGAGELFF.

The V and J genes are TRBV7-8 and TRBJ2-4, with D hard to call. Between the trimmed V and J ends, which lost 5 bases and 0 bases, there was a span of 14 bases. Germline V CDR1 and CDR2: SGHVS, FQNEAQ. The CDR3 consists of 16 residues. CDR3 nucleotide sequence: TGTGCCAGCAGCGGAACAGCGACGCTAGCCAAAAACATTCAGTACTTC. It specifies CASSGTATLAKNIQYF.